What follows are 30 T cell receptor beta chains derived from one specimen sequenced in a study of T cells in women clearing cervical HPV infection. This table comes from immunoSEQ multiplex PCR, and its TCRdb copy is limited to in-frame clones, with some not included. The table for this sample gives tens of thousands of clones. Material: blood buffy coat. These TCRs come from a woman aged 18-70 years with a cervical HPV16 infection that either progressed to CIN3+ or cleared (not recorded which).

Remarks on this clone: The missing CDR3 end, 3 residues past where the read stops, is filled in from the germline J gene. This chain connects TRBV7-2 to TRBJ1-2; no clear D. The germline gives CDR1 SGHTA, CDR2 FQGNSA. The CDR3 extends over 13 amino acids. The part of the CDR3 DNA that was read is TGTGCCAGCAGCTTAGCGGTTAGCAACGGC. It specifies CASSLAVSNG. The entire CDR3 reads CASSLAVSNGYTF. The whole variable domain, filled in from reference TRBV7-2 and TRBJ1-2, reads GAGVSQSPSNKVTEKGKDVELRCDPISGHTALYWYRQSLGQGLEFLIYFQGNSAPDKSGLPSDRFSAERTGGSVSTLTIQRTQQEDSAVYLCASSLAVSNGYTFGSGTRLTVV.

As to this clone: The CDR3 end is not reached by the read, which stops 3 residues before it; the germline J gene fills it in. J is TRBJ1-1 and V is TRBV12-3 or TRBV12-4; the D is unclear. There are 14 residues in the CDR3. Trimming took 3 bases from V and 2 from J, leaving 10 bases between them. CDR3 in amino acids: CASSFSEINTEAFF. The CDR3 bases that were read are TGTGCCAGCAGTTTCAGCGAGATCAACACTGAA.

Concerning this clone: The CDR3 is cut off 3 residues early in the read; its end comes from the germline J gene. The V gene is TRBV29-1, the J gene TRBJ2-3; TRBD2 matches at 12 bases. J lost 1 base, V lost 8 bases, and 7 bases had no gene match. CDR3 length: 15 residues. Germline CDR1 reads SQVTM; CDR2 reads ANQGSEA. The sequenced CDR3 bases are TGCAGCACCCCTCTAGCGGGGGGGGGCACAGATACG. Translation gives CSTPLAGGGTDT. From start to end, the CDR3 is CSTPLAGGGTDTQYF.

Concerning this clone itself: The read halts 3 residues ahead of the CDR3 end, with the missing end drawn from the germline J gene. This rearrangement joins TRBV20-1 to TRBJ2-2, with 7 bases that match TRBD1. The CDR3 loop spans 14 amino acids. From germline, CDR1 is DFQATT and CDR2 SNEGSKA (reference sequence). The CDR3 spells CSAFRTGAVSPLFF. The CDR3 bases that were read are TGCAGTGCTTTCCGGACAGGCGCGGTTTCACCG.

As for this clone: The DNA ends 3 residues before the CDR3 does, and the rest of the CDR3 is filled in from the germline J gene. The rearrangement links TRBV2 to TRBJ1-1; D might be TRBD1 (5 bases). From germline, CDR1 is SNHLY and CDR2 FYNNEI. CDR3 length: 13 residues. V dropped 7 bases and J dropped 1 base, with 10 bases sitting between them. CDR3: CASTPTENTEAFF. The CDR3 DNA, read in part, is TGTGCCAGCACCCCGACAGAGAACACTGAA.

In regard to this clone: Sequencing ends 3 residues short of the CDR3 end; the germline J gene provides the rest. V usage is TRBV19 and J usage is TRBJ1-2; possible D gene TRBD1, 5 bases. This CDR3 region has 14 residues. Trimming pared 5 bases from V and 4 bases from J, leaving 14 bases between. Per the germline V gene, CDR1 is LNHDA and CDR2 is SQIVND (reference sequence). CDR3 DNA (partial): TGTGCCAGTAGTCCCCTAGACAGAACCTATGGC. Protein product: CASSPLDRTYG. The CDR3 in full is CASSPLDRTYGYTF.

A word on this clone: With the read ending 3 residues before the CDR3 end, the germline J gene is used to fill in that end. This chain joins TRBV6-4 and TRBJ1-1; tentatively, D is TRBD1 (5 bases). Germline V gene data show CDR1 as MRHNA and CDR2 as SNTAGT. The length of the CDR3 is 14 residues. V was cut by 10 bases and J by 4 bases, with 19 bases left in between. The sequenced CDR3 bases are TGTGCCACGAAACTGGGGCCCCGGACCACTGAA. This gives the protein CATKLGPRTTE. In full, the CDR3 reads CATKLGPRTTEAFF.

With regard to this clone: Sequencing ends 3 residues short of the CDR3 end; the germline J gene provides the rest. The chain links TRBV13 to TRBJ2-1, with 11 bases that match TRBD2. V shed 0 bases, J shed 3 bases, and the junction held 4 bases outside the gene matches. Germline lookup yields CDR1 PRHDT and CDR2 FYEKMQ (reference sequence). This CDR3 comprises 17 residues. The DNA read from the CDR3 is TGTGCCAGCAGCTTAGGACTAGCGGGGGACCTCTACAATGAG. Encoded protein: CASSLGLAGDLYNE. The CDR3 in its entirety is CASSLGLAGDLYNEQFF.

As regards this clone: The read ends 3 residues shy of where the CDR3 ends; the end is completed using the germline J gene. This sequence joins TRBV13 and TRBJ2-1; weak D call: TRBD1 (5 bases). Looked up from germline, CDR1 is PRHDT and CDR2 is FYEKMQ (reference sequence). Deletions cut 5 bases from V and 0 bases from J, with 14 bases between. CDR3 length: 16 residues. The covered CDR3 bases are TGTGCCAGCAGCCTCAACCCAGGGCACTCCTACAATGAG. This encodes CASSLNPGHSYNE. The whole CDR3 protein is CASSLNPGHSYNEQFF. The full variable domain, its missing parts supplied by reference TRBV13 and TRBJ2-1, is AAGVIQSPRHLIKEKRETATLKCYPIPRHDTVYWYQQGPGQDPQFLISFYEKMQSDKGSIPDRFSAQQFSDYHSELNMSSLELGDSALYFCASSLNPGHSYNEQFFGPGTRLTVL.

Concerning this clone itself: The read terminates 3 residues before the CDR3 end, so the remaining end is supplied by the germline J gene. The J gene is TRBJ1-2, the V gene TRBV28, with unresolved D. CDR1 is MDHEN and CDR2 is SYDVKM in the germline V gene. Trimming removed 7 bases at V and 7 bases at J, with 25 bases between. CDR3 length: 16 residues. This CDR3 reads CASTPPGGSVKSGYTF. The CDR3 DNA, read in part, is TGTGCCAGCACCCCGCCCGGCGGATCTGTGAAGTCTGGC.

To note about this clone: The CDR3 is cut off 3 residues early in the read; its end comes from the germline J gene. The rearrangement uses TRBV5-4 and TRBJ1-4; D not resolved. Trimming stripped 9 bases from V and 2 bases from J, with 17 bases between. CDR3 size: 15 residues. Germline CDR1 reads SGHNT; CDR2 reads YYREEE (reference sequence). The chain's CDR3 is CATAIRLATNEKLFF. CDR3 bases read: TGTGCCACCGCTATAAGACTGGCCACTAATGAAAAA.

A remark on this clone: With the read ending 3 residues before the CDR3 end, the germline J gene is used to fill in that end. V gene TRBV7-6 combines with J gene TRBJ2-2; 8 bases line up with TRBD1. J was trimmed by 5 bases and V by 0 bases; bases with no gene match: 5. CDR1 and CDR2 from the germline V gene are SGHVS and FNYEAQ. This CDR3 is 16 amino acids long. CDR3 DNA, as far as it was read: TGTGCCAGCAGCTTAGCGGCAGGGGGCACAACCGGGGAG. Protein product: CASSLAAGGTTGE. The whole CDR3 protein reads CASSLAAGGTTGELFF.

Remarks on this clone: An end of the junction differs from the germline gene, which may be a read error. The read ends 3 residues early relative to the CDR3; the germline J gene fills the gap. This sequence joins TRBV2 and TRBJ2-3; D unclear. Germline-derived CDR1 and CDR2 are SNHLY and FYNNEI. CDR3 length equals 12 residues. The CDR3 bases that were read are TGTGCCAGCAGTGACACCACAGAGACG. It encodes CASSDTTET. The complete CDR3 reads CASSDTTETQYF.

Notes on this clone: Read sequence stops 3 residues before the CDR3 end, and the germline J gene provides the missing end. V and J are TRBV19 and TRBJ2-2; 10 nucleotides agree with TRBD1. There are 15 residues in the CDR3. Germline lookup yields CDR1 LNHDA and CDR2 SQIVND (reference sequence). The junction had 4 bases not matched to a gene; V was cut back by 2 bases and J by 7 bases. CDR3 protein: CASSILGQGNGELFF. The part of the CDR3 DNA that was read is TGTGCCAGTAGTATATTGGGACAGGGGAACGGGGAG.

Here the CDR3 reads CASSLGLAEADTQYF. CDR3 DNA (partial): TGTGCCAGCAGCTTAGGTCTAGCGGAGGCAGATACG. The gene calls are TRBV11-2 and TRBJ2-3; the match to TRBD2 covers 7 bases. The sequenced fragment ends 3 residues before the CDR3 boundary, so the rest is inferred from the germline J gene. J gave up 4 bases and V 1 base, and 5 bases lay outside the gene matches. The CDR3 covers 15 residues. Germline V gene sequence: CDR1 SGHAT, CDR2 FQNNGV.

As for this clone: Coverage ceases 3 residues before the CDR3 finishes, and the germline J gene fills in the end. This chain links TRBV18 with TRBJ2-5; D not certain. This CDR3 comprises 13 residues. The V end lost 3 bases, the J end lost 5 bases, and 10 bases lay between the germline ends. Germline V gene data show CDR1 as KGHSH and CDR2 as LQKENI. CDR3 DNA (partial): TGTGCCAGCTCACCGGTCAGGCAGGAGACC. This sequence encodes CASSPVRQET. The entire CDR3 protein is CASSPVRQETQYF.

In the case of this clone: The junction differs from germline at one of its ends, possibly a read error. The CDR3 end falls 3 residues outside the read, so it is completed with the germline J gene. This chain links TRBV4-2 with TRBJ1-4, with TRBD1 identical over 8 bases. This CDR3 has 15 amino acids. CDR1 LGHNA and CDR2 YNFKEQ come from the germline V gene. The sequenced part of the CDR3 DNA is TGCGCCAGCAGCCAAGATACAGGGGGTGGGGAAAAA. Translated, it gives CASSQDTGGGEK. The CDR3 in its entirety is CASSQDTGGGEKLFF.

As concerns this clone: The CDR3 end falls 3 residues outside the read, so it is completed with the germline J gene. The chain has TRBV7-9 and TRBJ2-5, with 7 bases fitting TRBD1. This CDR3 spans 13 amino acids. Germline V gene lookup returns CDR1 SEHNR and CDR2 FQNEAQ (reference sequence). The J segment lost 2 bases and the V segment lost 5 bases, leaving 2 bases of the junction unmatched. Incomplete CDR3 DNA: TGTGCCAGCAGCCGACAGGGACAAGAGACC. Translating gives CASSRQGQET. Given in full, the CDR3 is CASSRQGQETQYF.

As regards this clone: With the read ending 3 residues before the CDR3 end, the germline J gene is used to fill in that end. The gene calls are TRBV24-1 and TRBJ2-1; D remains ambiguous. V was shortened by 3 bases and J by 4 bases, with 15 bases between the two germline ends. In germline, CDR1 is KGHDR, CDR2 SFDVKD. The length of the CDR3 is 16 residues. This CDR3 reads CATSDRVSPQYNEQFF. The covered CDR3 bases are TGTGCCACCAGTGATCGGGTCTCCCCCCAGTACAATGAG.

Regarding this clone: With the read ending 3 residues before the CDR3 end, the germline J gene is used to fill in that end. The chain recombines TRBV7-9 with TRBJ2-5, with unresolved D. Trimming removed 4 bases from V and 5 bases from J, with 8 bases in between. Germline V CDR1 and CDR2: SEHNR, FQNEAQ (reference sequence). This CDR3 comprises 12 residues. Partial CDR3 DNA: TGTGCCAGCAGCTCCCAAGGGGAGACC. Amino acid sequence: CASSSQGET. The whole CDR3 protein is CASSSQGETQYF.

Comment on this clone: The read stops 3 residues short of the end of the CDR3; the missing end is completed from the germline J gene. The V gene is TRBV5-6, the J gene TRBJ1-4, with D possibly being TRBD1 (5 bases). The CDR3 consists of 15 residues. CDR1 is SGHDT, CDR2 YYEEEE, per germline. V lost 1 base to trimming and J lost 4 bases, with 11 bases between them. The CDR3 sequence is CASSLFSTVNEKLFF. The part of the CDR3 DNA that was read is TGTGCCAGCAGCTTGTTTTCGACAGTTAATGAAAAA.

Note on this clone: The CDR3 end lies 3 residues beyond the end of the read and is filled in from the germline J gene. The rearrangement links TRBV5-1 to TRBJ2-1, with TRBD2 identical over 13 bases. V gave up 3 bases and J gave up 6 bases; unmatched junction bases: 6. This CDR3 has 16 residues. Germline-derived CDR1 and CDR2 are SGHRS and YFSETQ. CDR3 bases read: TGCGCCAGCAGCTCCTTACTAGCGGGAGGGCCCAATGAG. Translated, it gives CASSSLLAGGPNE. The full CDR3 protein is CASSSLLAGGPNEQFF.

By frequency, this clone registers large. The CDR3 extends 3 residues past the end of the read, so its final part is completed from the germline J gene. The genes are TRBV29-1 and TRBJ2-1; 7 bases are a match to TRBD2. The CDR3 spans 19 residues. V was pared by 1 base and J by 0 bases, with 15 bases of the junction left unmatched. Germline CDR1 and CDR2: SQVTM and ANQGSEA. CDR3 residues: CSVEVSLGASGSSYNEQFF. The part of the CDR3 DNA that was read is TGCAGCGTTGAAGTTTCGTTAGGGGCTAGCGGATCCTCCTACAATGAG.

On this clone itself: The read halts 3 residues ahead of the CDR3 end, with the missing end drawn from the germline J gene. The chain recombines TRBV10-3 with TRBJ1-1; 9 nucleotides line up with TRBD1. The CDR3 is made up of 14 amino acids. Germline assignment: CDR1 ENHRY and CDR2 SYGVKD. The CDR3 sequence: CAIRGQGTGQDAFF. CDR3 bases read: TGTGCCATCAGAGGACAGGGGACAGGGCAGGAC.

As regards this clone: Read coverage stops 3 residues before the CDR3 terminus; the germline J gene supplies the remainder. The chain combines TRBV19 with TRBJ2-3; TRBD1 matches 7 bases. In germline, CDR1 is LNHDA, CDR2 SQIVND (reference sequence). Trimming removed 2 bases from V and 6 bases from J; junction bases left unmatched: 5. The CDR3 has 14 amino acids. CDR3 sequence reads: CASSIQGVRDTQYF. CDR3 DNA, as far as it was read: TGTGCCAGTAGTATACAGGGGGTACGTGATACG. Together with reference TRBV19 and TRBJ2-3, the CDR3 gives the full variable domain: DGGITQSPKYLFRKEGQNVTLSCEQNLNHDAMYWYRQDPGQGLRLIYYSQIVNDFQKGDIAEGYSVSREKKESFPLTVTSAQKNPTAFYLCASSIQGVRDTQYFGPGTRLTVL.

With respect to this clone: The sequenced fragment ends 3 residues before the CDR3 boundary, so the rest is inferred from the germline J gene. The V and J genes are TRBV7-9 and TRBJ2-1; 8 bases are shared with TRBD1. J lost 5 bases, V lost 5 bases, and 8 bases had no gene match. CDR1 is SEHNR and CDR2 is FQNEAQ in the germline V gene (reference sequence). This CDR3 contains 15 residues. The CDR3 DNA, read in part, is TGTGCCAGCAGCCGCGGACAGGGAATTCACAATGAG. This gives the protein CASSRGQGIHNE. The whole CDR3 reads CASSRGQGIHNEQFF.

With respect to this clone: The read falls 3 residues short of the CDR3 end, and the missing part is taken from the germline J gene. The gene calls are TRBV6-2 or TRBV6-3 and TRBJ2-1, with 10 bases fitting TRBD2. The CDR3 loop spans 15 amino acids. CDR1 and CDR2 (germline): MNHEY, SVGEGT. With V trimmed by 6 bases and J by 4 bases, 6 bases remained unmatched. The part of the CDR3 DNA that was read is TGTGCCAGCAGCATTGGACTAGCGGCTTACAATGAG. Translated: CASSIGLAAYNE. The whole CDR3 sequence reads CASSIGLAAYNEQFF.

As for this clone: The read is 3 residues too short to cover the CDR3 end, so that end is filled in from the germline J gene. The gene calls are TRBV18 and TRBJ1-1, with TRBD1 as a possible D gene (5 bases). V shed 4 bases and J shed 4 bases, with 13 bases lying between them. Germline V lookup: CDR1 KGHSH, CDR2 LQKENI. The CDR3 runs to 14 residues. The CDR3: CASSRETGLTEAFF. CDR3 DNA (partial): TGTGCCAGCTCACGCGAAACAGGTCTCACTGAA.

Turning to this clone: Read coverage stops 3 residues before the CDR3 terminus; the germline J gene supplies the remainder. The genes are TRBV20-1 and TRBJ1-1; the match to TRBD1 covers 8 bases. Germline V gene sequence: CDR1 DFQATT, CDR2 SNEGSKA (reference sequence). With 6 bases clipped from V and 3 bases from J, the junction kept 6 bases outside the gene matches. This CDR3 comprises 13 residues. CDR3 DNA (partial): TGCAGTGCGGGGGGACAGGAGGACACTGAA. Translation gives CSAGGQEDTE. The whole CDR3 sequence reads CSAGGQEDTEAFF.

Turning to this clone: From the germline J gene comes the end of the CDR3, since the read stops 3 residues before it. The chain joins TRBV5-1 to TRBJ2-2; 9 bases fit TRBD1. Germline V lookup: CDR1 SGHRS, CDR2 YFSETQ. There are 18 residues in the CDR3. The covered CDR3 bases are TGCGCCAGCAGCTTAGTCCGGGACAGGGCCTCTACTAATGAAAAG. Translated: CASSLVRDRASTNEK. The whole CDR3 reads CASSLVRDRASTNEKLFF.